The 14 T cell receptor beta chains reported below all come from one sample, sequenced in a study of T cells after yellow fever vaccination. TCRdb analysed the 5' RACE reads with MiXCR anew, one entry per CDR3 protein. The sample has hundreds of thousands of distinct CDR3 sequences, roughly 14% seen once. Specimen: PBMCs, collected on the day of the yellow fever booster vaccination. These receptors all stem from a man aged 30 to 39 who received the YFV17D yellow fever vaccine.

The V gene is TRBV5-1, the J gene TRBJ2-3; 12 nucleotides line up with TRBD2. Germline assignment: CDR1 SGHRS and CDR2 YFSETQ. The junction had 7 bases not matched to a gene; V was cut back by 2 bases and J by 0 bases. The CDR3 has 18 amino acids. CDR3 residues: CASSLSGTSGLSTDTQYF. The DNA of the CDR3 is TGCGCCAGCAGCTTATCCGGGACTAGCGGGTTAAGCACAGATACGCAGTATTTT.

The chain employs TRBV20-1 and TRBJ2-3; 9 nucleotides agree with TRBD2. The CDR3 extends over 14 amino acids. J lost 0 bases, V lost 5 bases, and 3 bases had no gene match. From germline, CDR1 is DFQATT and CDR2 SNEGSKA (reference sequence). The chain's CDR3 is CSAEREASTDTQYF. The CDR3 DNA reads TGCAGTGCTGAGCGGGAGGCTAGCACAGATACGCAGTATTTT.

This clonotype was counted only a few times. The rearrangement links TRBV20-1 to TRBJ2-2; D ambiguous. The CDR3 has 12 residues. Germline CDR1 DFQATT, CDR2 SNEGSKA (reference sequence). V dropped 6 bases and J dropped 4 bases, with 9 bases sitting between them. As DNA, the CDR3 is TGCAGTGCCTTCACGGTCACCGGGGAGCTGTTTTTT. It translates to CSAFTVTGELFF.

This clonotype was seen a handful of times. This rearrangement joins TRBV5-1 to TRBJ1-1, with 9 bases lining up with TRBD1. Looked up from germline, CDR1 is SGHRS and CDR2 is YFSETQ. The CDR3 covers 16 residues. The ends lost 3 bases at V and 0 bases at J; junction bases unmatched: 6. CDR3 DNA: TGCGCCAGCAGCTCACAGGGGGCGCGGGTGAACACTGAAGCTTTCTTT. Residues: CASSSQGARVNTEAFF.

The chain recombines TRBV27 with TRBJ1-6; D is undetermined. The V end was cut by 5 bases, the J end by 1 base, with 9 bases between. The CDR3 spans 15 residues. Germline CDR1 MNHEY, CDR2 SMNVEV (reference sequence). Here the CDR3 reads CASSTLASYNSPLHF. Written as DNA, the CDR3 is TGTGCCAGCAGTACCCTCGCATCCTATAATTCACCCCTCCACTTT.

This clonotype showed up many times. The DNA of the CDR3 is TGTGCCAGCAGCCAACAGGGGACATGGAACGAGCAGTACTTC. It translates to CASSQQGTWNEQYF. This chain links TRBV6-5 with TRBJ2-7; TRBD1 agrees at 7 bases. Per the germline V gene, CDR1 is MNHEY and CDR2 is SVGAGI. CDR3 length equals 14 residues. Germline trimming cut 6 bases from V and 5 bases from J; bases unmatched to any gene: 10.

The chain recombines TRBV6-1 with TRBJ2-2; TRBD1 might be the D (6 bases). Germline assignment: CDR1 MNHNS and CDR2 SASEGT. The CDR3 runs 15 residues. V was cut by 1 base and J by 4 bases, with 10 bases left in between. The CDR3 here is CASSEGDIFTGELFF. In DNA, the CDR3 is TGTGCCAGCAGTGAAGGGGACATATTCACCGGGGAGCTGTTTTTT.

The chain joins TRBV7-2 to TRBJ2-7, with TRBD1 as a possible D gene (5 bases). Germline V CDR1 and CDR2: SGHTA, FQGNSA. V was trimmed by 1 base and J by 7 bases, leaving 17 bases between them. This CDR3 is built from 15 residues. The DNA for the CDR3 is TGTGCCAGCAGCTTAGTGGGGCAGGTGTTAATAGAGCAGTACTTC. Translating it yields CASSLVGQVLIEQYF.

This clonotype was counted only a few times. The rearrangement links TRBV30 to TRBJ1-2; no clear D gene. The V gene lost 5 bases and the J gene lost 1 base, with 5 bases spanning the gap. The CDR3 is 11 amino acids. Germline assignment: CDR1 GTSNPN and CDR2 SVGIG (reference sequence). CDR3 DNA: TGTGCCTGGCTTCATAACTATGGCTACACCTTC. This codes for CAWLHNYGYTF.

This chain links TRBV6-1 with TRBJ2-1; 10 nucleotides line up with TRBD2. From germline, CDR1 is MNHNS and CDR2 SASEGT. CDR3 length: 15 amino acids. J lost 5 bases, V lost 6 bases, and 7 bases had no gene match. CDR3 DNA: TGTGCCAGCAGAGCCGGACTAGCGGAAAACAATGAGCAGTTCTTC. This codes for CASRAGLAENNEQFF.

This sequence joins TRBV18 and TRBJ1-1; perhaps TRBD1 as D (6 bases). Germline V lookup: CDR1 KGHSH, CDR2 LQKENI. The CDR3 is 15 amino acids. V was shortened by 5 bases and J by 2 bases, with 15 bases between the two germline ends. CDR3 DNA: TGTGCCAGCTCAAAAGGGGGGGGGAGAAACACTGAAGCTTTCTTT. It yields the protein CASSKGGGRNTEAFF. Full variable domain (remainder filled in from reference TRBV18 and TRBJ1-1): NAGVMQNPRHLVRRRGQEARLRCSPMKGHSHVYWYRQLPEEGLKFMVYLQKENIIDESGMPKERFSAEFPKEGPSILRIQQVVRGDSAAYFCASSKGGGRNTEAFFGQGTRLTVV.

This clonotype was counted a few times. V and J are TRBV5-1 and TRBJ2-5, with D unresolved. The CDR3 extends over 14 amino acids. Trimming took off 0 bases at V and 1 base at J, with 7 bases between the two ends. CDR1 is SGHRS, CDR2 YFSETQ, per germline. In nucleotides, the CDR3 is TGCGCCAGCAGCTTGGATGGGGTCCAAGAGACCCAGTACTTC. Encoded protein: CASSLDGVQETQYF.

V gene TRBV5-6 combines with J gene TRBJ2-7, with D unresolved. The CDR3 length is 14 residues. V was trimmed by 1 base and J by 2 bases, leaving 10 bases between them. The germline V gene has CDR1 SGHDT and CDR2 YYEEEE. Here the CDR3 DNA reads TGTGCCAGCAGCTTGATTGGCAGAACCTACGAGCAGTACTTC. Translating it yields CASSLIGRTYEQYF.

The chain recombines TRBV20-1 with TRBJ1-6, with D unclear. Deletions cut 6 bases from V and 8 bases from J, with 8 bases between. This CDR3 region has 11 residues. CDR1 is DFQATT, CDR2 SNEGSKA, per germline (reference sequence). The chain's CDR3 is CSAGKYSPLHF. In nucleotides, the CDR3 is TGCAGTGCGGGGAAGTATTCACCCCTCCACTTT.